The rows below give T cell receptor beta chains drawn from one sample of a study of T cells in Graves' hyperthyroidism and ophthalmopathy. One entry per CDR3 protein results from TCRdb running MiXCR on the multiplex PCR reads. The sample holds about 290,000 distinct CDR3 sequences, around 15% seen once. The sequenced sample was blood. These TCRs come from a woman in her forties or fifties with Graves' hyperthyroidism that later progressed to Graves' ophthalmopathy. The CDR3 runs from the conserved cysteine through the conserved F or W. Fields, in order: J gene, V gene, clone size, D gene, CDR3 protein, CDR3 DNA. D genes are given only for firm matches. Only some rows state a clone size, as once, few, many or a class for expanded clones.

TRBJ1-2,TRBV3-1,many,-,CASSQGGLEGYYGYTF,TGTGCCAGCAGCCAAGGGGGCTTAGAGGGCTACTATGGCTACACCTTC
TRBJ1-6,TRBV27,few,-,CASSSEAFLPLHF,TGTGCCAGCAGTTCCGAGGCGTTCTTACCCCTCCACTTT
TRBJ2-5,TRBV6-4,-,-,CARLRGGETQYF,TGTGCCAGACTTAGGGGGGGAGAGACCCAGTACTTC
TRBJ2-7,TRBV24-1,many,-,CATSDFRGGPYEQYF,TGTGCCACCAGTGATTTCAGGGGCGGGCCCTACGAGCAGTACTTC
TRBJ2-3,TRBV13,many,-,CASSAATSTDTQYF,TGTGCCAGCAGCGCAGCTACGAGCACAGATACGCAGTATTTT
TRBJ2-7,TRBV20-1,many,TRBD2,CSAREASGSYEQYF,TGCAGTGCTAGAGAGGCTAGCGGGAGTTACGAGCAGTACTTC
TRBJ2-3,TRBV6-2/TRBV6-3,few,-,CASSYGASDTQYF,TGTGCCAGCAGTTACGGGGCCTCAGATACGCAGTATTTT
TRBJ2-4,TRBV5-4,-,-,CASSSAEAANIQYF,TGTGCCAGCAGCTCCGCCGAGGCAGCAAACATTCAGTACTTC
TRBJ1-2,TRBV5-8,few,-,CASNPKVYGYTF,TGTGCCAGCAACCCGAAAGTCTATGGCTACACCTTC
TRBJ1-4,TRBV28,many,-,CASSSIPNEKLFF,TGTGCCAGCAGCTCTATCCCGAATGAAAAACTGTTTTTT
TRBJ1-3,TRBV5-1,many,-,CASSGSSGNTIYF,TGCGCCAGCAGCGGAAGCTCTGGAAACACCATATATTTT
TRBJ1-2,TRBV11-2,many,-,CASSPTTDLYGYTF,TGTGCCAGCAGCCCAACGACGGATCTCTATGGCTACACCTTC
TRBJ2-7,TRBV4-1,-,TRBD1,CASRPYQGARVEQYF,TGCGCCAGCAGACCCTACCAGGGGGCGAGGGTCGAGCAGTACTTC
TRBJ2-3,TRBV20-1,-,TRBD2,CSAEGTSPRHTQYF,TGCAGTGCCGAAGGGACTAGCCCTCGGCATACGCAGTATTTT
TRBJ1-2,TRBV14,few,TRBD1,CASSYRTGNYGYTF,TGTGCCAGCAGCTATCGGACAGGGAACTATGGCTACACCTTC
TRBJ2-7,TRBV20-1,many,-,CSASPTGEQYF,TGCAGTGCTAGCCCCACGGGCGAGCAGTACTTC
TRBJ1-1,TRBV5-1,many,-,CASSLLWGGTEAFF,TGCGCCAGCAGCTTGTTGTGGGGCGGCACTGAAGCTTTCTTT
TRBJ1-2,TRBV28,few,-,CASSSGLWGYTF,TGTGCCAGCAGTTCCGGATTATGGGGCTACACCTTC
TRBJ1-1,TRBV29-1,many,-,CSVGGRVGGGTEAFF,TGCAGCGTTGGGGGACGGGTGGGGGGCGGCACTGAAGCTTTCTTT
TRBJ2-4,TRBV7-2,many,TRBD1,CASSTGQGFGAKNIQYF,TGTGCCAGCAGCACGGGACAGGGGTTCGGTGCCAAAAACATTCAGTACTTC
TRBJ2-3,TRBV5-1,few,-,CASSLVGEPGSGDTQYF,TGCGCCAGCAGCTTGGTGGGGGAGCCGGGGTCTGGAGATACGCAGTATTTT
TRBJ2-5,TRBV9,-,TRBD2,CASSWAPGLAGKETQYF,TGTGCCAGCAGCTGGGCTCCGGGACTAGCGGGTAAAGAGACCCAGTACTTC
TRBJ2-1,TRBV28,many,TRBD2,CASSLDRSGGYNEQFF,TGTGCCAGCAGTTTAGATCGAAGCGGGGGTTACAATGAGCAGTTCTTC
TRBJ2-2,TRBV14,-,-,CASSHGSGELFF,TGTGCCAGCAGCCACGGATCCGGGGAGCTGTTTTTT
TRBJ2-3,TRBV29-1,many,-,CSVIVGTDTQYF,TGCAGCGTGATAGTTGGCACAGATACGCAGTATTTT
TRBJ2-5,TRBV5-4,many,-,CASSLDQDLGETQYF,TGTGCCAGCAGCTTGGACCAGGATTTAGGAGAGACCCAGTACTTC
TRBJ2-7,TRBV6-2/TRBV6-3,-,-,CASTPRPHPYEQYF,TGTGCCAGCACCCCGCGCCCGCACCCCTACGAGCAGTACTTC
TRBJ2-3,TRBV20-1,-,TRBD2,CSAVDLAGVSSTDTQYF,TGCAGTGCCGTAGACCTAGCGGGAGTTTCTAGCACAGATACGCAGTATTTT
TRBJ2-1,TRBV7-9,few,TRBD2,CASSFFLAGYYNEQFF,TGTGCCAGCAGCTTTTTCCTAGCGGGATACTACAATGAGCAGTTCTTC
TRBJ2-7,TRBV7-2,many,TRBD2,CASTPRGGRFHEQYF,TGTGCCAGCACCCCTAGGGGAGGGAGGTTCCACGAGCAGTACTTC
TRBJ2-1,TRBV11-3,many,TRBD2,CASSSLLAGGNNEQFF,TGTGCCAGCAGCTCCCTACTAGCGGGCGGAAACAATGAGCAGTTCTTC
TRBJ1-2,TRBV30,many,-,CAWSYSLYGYTF,TGTGCCTGGAGTTACAGTTTATATGGCTACACCTTC
TRBJ2-5,TRBV20-1,many,TRBD1,CSATPGGRETQYF,TGCAGTGCTACCCCAGGGGGCAGAGAGACCCAGTACTTC